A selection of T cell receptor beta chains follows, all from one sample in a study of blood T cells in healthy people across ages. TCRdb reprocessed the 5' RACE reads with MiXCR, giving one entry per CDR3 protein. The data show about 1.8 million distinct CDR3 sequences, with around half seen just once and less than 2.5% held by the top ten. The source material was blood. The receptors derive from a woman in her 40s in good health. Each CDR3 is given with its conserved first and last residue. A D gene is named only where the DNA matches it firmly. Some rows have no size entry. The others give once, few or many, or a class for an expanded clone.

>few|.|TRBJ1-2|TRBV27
CASSTLGSTFYGYTF
TGTGCCAGCAGTACCCTGGGCAGTACCTTCTATGGCTACACCTTC
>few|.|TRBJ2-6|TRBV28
CASSSQPRHGANVLTF
TGTGCCAGCAGTTCCCAACCTAGGCATGGGGCCAACGTCCTGACTTTC
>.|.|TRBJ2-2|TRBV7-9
CSATRDTGELFF
TGTTCGGCCACCCGGGACACCGGGGAGCTGTTTTTT
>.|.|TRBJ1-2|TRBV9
CASSVARDRDSYGYTF
TGTGCCAGCAGCGTAGCCAGAGACCGAGACAGCTATGGCTACACCTTC
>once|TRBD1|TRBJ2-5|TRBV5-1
CASSVETGKKTQYF
TGCGCCAGCAGCGTGGAGACAGGGAAGAAGACCCAGTACTTC
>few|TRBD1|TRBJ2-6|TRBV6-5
CASSYAEGQSLSGANVLTF
TGTGCCAGCAGTTACGCCGAGGGACAGTCTCTCTCTGGGGCCAACGTCCTGACTTTC
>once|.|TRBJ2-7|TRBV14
CASSLLPLNLRGDLAYEQYF
TGTGCCAGCAGCCTCCTCCCGCTCAACTTGAGGGGAGACTTGGCCTACGAGCAGTACTTC
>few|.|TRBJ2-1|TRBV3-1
CASSQKDSSYNEQFF
TGTGCCAGCAGCCAAAAGGACAGCTCCTACAATGAGCAGTTCTTC
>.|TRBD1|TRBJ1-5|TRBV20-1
CSATPHYRGQSNQPQHF
TGCAGTGCTACCCCCCACTACAGGGGTCAAAGCAATCAGCCCCAGCATTTT
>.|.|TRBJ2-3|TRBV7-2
CASRRTTTDTQYF
TGTGCCAGCAGACGGACGACCACAGATACGCAGTATTTT
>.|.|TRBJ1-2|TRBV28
CASSLTTGRGGYGYTF
TGTGCCAGCAGCCTAACAACGGGCAGGGGAGGATATGGCTACACCTTC
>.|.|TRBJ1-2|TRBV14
CASREQGGQGYTF
TGTGCCAGCAGAGAACAGGGCGGACAGGGCTACACCTTC
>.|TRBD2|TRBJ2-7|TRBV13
CASSLESGLAGEHNEQYF
TGTGCCAGCAGCTTAGAATCCGGGCTAGCGGGGGAGCACAATGAGCAGTACTTC
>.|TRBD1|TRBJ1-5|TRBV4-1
CASSQDREIKPQHF
TGCGCCAGCAGCCAGGACAGGGAAATAAAACCCCAGCATTTT
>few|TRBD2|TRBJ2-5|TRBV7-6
CASSEKTSGGALVPETQYF
TGTGCCAGCAGCGAAAAGACTAGCGGGGGGGCCTTGGTCCCAGAGACCCAGTACTTC
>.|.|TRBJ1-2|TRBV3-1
CASKGRGDYGYTF
TGTGCCAGCAAGGGACGGGGCGACTATGGCTACACCTTC
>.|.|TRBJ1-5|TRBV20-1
CSARAGNRAGNQPQHF
TGCAGTGCTAGAGCTGGAAACAGGGCTGGCAATCAGCCCCAGCATTTT
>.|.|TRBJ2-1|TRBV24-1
CATSDPSQQGPVGNEQFF
TGTGCCACCAGTGACCCATCCCAACAGGGACCGGTCGGGAATGAGCAGTTCTTC